The entry below describes one TCR beta chain. Its antigen remains unknown. This record comes from a study of siplizumab effects on memory and regulatory T cells. General observations from the study: It seemed that naive T cells were more diverse than memory cells and were major contributors to the alloresponse. Siplizumab caused a significant drop in alloreactive sequences traceable to unstimulated CD4+ memory cells. The Treg-derived share of mappable alloreactive CD4+ clones averaged approximately 71% with siplizumab and over 25% in controls.

Per sample, 75,000 to 100,000 TCR templates underwent assay. TCRdb's table, derived via immunoSEQ multiplex PCR, lists solely in-frame clones and lacks some. This repertoire shows about 50,000 clones, about 93% found once; its top ten account for 15% to 20%. There are 12 residues in the CDR3. Germline V gene lookup returns CDR1 SGHVS and CDR2 FQNEAQ. Trimming took off 7 bases at V and 3 bases at J, with 6 bases between the two ends. This sequence originates from a human donor in good health. This chain joins TRBV7-8 and TRBJ2-2; a weak D match, TRBD1 (6 bases). The sequenced material came from CD8+ T cells sorted from blood. CDR3 amino acids: CASNRDTGELFF. The CDR3 DNA reads TGTGCCAGCAACAGGGACACCGGGGAGCTGTTTTTT.